This TCR beta chain was profiled in a study of identical twins listed by TCRdb under 2016. Context from the whole study: The study deep-sequenced TCR alpha and beta repertoires from monozygotic twins, unrelated adults of various ages and cord blood to test whether fetal clonotypes persist. To rule out contamination, the twin experiments were replicated at different times with different library preparation protocols. The paper's findings and limits, for the study overall: Out-of-frame TCR alpha sequences shared between twins showed an excess of low generation-probability sequences compared with coincidental sharing between unrelated individuals. Out-of-frame TCR alpha sharing in monozygotic twins was systematically underestimated by recombination models, whereas sharing between unrelated individuals was in agreement with the recombination models. Abundant cord blood beta clonotypes had fewer insertions, young adult naive repertoires showed a similar but weaker trend, and memory repertoires showed no such trend. Invariant T cells such as MAIT and iNKT could partly confound zero-insertion analyses, though diverse VJ usage argued against this for most clonotypes. A weaker excess of twin sharing was found in beta out-of-frame sequences because the signal-to-noise ratio was lowered by fewer shared sequences. Because the same donors could not be followed over many years, the conclusions depended on cross-sectional statistical analysis.

Receptor amplification or capture employed 5' RACE. TCRdb shows the sequencer as Illumina HiSeq 2000. Template switching added a universal primer binding site, and the final cDNA carried a unique molecular identifier that allowed TCR cDNA molecules to be counted accurately. Specific primers in the conserved constant-segment region were used to synthesize first-strand cDNA for TCR alpha and beta chains. To control for contamination, every cDNA library carried two barcodes: a SMART-Mk sample barcode plus Illumina barcodes. TruSeq adapter sequences and Illumina sample barcodes were added in two successive PCR steps. TCR alpha and beta cDNA libraries were sequenced on the Illumina HiSeq platform with custom primers. Per the source publication's procedure: MiGEC was used to process raw reads and extract unique molecular identifiers, and MiXCR was used to find CDR3 positions. For each individual, recombination models were inferred using an EM algorithm with the repgenHMM and IGoR tools. The analysis of shared clonotypes was done with the tcR package in R, with sharing normalized by the product of cloneset sizes. Out-of-frame nonproductive sequences were analyzed to study raw recombination free of thymic and clonal selection effects. Through fastp at Q25 and MiXCR, TCRdb rebuilt clones from the public reads, retaining in-frame beta chains. Rows with one shared CDR3 protein collapse into an entry with the most common genes and DNA. The V and J calls and clone size are TCRdb's, not the authors'. Across this sample there are some 560,000 distinct CDR3 sequences, with 9.6% seen only once. The ten top clones hold roughly 3% of the sample.

Only healthy Caucasian donors were included. Three pairs of female monozygotic twins, all aged about 18 to 30 years, were included in the twin cohort. The RNA used for TCR libraries was isolated from peripheral blood mononuclear cells. Comment on this clonotype: Its antigen remains undetermined. The input lacks base qualities; no much larger clone sits a single base away.

Ends trimmed: V by 8 bases, J by 1 base; bases unmatched to a gene: 4. CDR1 and CDR2 (MNHNS, SASEGT) derive from the germline V gene. From its cysteine to its phenylalanine, the CDR3 spans 13 amino acids. The CDR3 DNA has 39 bases and is translated from base 1. These sequences were also reported in another study, on yellow fever vaccine responses in identical twins. The second paper further reports: The authors reported that the T cell response to vaccination in identical twins appeared partly convergent and partly personalized. In the study, vaccine-responding T cell clones were precisely tracked in identical twins.

This TCR was sampled from a woman younger than 35 in good health. Material: PBMCs. Recombination joined TRBV6-1 with TRBJ2-5, with 7 central nucleotides matching TRBD1. At the DNA level, the sequence is TGTGCCAGCGATGGGGACAGCCAAGAGACCCAGTACTTC. Its translation is CASDGDSQETQYF.